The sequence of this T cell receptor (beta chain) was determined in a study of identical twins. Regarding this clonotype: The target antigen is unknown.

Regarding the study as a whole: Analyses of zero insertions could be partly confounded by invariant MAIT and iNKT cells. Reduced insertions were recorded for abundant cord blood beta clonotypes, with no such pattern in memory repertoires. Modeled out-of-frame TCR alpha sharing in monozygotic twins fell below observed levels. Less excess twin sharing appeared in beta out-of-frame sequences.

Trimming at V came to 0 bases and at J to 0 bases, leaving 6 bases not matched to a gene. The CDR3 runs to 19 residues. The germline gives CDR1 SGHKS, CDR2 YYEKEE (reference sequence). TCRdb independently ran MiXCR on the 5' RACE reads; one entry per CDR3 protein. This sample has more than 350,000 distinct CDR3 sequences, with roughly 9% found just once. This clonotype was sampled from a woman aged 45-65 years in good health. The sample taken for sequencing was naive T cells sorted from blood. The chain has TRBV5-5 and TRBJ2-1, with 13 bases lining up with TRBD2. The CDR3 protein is CASSLALAGGRSSYNEQFF. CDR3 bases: TGTGCCAGCAGCTTGGCACTAGCGGGAGGGCGAAGCTCCTACAATGAGCAGTTCTTC.